Below are 25 T cell receptor beta chains sequenced from a single sample in a study of OX40 agonist ivuxolimab in advanced cancers. Repertoires were generated with immunoSEQ multiplex PCR, while TCRdb's copy carries only in-frame clones and drops some. The sample yields tens of thousands of clones, roughly 90% seen once. The sample consisted of CD4+ or CD8+ T cells sorted from blood, taken in a trial of the OX40 agonist ivuxolimab. The receptors derive from an adult with an advanced solid tumor such as melanoma, head and neck, liver or kidney cancer.

The chain has TRBV23-1 and TRBJ1-1; D unresolved. TRBV23-1 has ORF status, its function being uncertain. Trimming removed 6 bases at V and 2 bases at J, with 13 bases between. This CDR3 has 14 residues. CDR3 nucleotides: TGCGCCAGCAGGCCTGGGCAGAGCAACACTGAAGCTTTCTTT. Translated, it gives CASRPGQSNTEAFF.

J is TRBJ1-1 and V is TRBV7-9; maybe TRBD1 (5 bases). CDR1 and CDR2 (germline): SEHNR, FQNEAQ (reference sequence). This CDR3 spans 14 amino acids. V dropped 5 bases and J dropped 6 bases, with 16 bases sitting between them. CDR3: CASSTRDPRAEAFF. CDR3 nucleotide sequence: TGTGCCAGCAGCACGAGGGACCCGAGGGCTGAAGCTTTCTTT. Full variable domain (missing parts from reference TRBV7-9 and TRBJ1-1): DTGVSQNPRHKITKRGQNVTFRCDPISEHNRLYWYRQTLGQGPEFLTYFQNEAQLEKSRLLSDRFSAERPKGSFSTLEIQRTEQGDSAMYLCASSTRDPRAEAFFGQGTRLTVV.

V and J are TRBV6-6 and TRBJ2-1; D call uncertain. The V end lost 8 bases, the J end lost 7 bases, and 12 bases lay between the germline ends. CDR1 and CDR2 (germline): MNHNY, SVGAGI (reference sequence). There are 12 residues in the CDR3. CDR3 bases: TGTGCCAGCTGTAGGGCTAGGAATGAGCAGTTCTTC. As protein: CASCRARNEQFF.

This clone was seen only once. The chain recombines TRBV5-4 with TRBJ1-2, with D uncertain. Trimming took off 2 bases at V and 2 bases at J, with 1 base between the two ends. Germline V gives CDR1 SGHNT, CDR2 YYREEE (reference sequence). The CDR3 has 11 residues. CDR3 amino acids: CASSLNYGYTF. CDR3 nucleotide sequence: TGTGCCAGCAGCTTAAACTATGGCTACACCTTC.

The V and J genes are TRBV2 and TRBJ1-5; no firm D call. Germline lookup yields CDR1 SNHLY and CDR2 FYNNEI. Trimming removed 6 bases at V and 0 bases at J, with 6 bases between. There are 13 residues in the CDR3. CDR3 amino acids: CASRAYSNQPQHF. The CDR3 DNA reads TGTGCCAGCAGGGCCTATAGCAATCAGCCCCAGCATTTT.

The chain recombines TRBV4-1 with TRBJ2-3; TRBD1 matches 7 bases. The V gene end was trimmed by 1 base and the J gene end by 1 base; junction bases not matched to a gene: 5. Germline lookup yields CDR1 MGHRA and CDR2 YSYEKL. The CDR3 is 16 amino acids. The CDR3 is CASSQGSGGGTDTQYF. As DNA, the CDR3 is TGCGCCAGCAGCCAAGGGTCAGGGGGAGGCACAGATACGCAGTATTTT.

The rearrangement uses TRBV6-5 and TRBJ2-1, with D maybe TRBD2 (6 bases). Trimming removed 2 bases from V and 7 bases from J, with 12 bases in between. The CDR3 runs to 14 residues. Germline-derived CDR1 and CDR2 are MNHEY and SVGAGI. The CDR3 nucleotides are TGTGCCAGCAGTTACACGGTCGGGGGTAATGAGCAGTTCTTC. Residues: CASSYTVGGNEQFF.

The chain joins TRBV15 to TRBJ1-1, with D perhaps matching TRBD1 (5 bases). With 3 bases removed from V and 6 bases from J, the gap between germline ends came to 14 bases. This CDR3 region has 14 residues. The germline V gene has CDR1 LNHNV and CDR2 YYDKDF (reference sequence). For the CDR3, the DNA is TGTGCCACCAGCAGGACAGTTCCCCTCGCTGAAGCTTTCTTT. This codes for CATSRTVPLAEAFF.

The J gene is TRBJ2-7, the V gene TRBV27; D perhaps matches TRBD2 (6 bases). The CDR3 spans 16 residues. The germline V and J ends were trimmed by 4 bases and 3 bases, with 19 bases remaining between them. CDR1 is MNHEY and CDR2 is SMNVEV in the germline V gene (reference sequence). DNA for the CDR3: TGTGCCAGCAGTTCTTGGCCGGGAGTAGTTGGCTACGAGCAGTACTTC. Amino acid sequence: CASSSWPGVVGYEQYF.

This chain joins TRBV7-9 and TRBJ2-5; tentatively, D is TRBD2 (5 bases). V dropped 5 bases and J dropped 6 bases, with 13 bases sitting between them. Germline CDR1 reads SEHNR; CDR2 reads FQNEAQ (reference sequence). The CDR3 runs 13 residues. In DNA form, the CDR3 reads TGTGCCAGCAGCCCGGACTGGCTTCAGACCCAGTACTTC. Translation gives CASSPDWLQTQYF.

The chain couples TRBV4-1 to TRBJ2-2; 14 nucleotides agree with TRBD2. This CDR3 has 19 amino acids. With 1 base clipped from V and 6 bases from J, the junction kept 10 bases outside the gene matches. The germline CDR1 and CDR2 sequences are MGHRA and YSYEKL. The CDR3 protein is CASSQGLAGGPRTAGELFF. The CDR3 bases are TGCGCCAGCAGCCAAGGACTAGCGGGAGGGCCGAGAACCGCCGGGGAGCTGTTTTTT.

This sequence joins TRBV5-8 and TRBJ2-2; TRBD2 agrees at 10 bases. CDR3 length: 16 residues. Germline V gene sequence: CDR1 SGHTS, CDR2 YDEGEE. V was pared by 0 bases and J by 3 bases, with 2 bases of the junction left unmatched. The CDR3 DNA reads as TGTGCCAGCAGCTTGGGGACTAGCGGTCACACCGGGGAGCTGTTTTTT. Translated: CASSLGTSGHTGELFF.

The gene calls are TRBV6-1 and TRBJ2-2; D may be TRBD1 (6 bases). The germline CDR1 and CDR2 sequences are MNHNS and SASEGT. V dropped 10 bases and J dropped 5 bases, with 14 bases sitting between them. This CDR3 has 13 residues. CDR3 protein: CATRRTETGELFF. In DNA, the CDR3 is TGTGCCACCCGGCGGACAGAGACCGGGGAGCTGTTTTTT.

This chain uses TRBV4-1 with TRBJ2-5; perhaps D is TRBD1 or TRBD2 (5 bases each). CDR1 is MGHRA and CDR2 is YSYEKL in the germline V gene. Trimming took off 0 bases at V and 3 bases at J, with 8 bases between the two ends. The CDR3 is 14 residues long. The CDR3 DNA sequence: TGCGCCAGCAGCCAAGATCAGGGAGAAGAGACCCAGTACTTC. Translating gives CASSQDQGEETQYF.

The V gene is TRBV5-6, the J gene TRBJ2-1; no firm D call. Per germline, CDR1 SGHDT and CDR2 YYEEEE. V was shortened by 4 bases and J by 9 bases, with 11 bases between the two germline ends. The length of the CDR3 is 12 residues. CDR3 protein: CASSLHPGEQFF. CDR3 nucleotides: TGTGCCAGCAGCCTCCATCCCGGTGAGCAGTTCTTC.

The chain recombines TRBV5-5 with TRBJ1-4, with D possibly being TRBD1 (5 bases). V dropped 4 bases and J dropped 8 bases, with 15 bases sitting between them. The germline V gene encodes CDR1 SGHKS and CDR2 YYEKEE (reference sequence). This CDR3 contains 14 residues. CDR3 sequence: CASSSTGQGEKLFF. The CDR3 DNA follows: TGTGCCAGCAGCAGCACAGGACAAGGCGAAAAACTGTTTTTT.

Only one count was recorded for this clone. The rearrangement uses TRBV7-9 and TRBJ2-7, with 8 bases that match TRBD1. Germline assignment: CDR1 SEHNR and CDR2 FQNEAQ (reference sequence). The CDR3 runs 14 residues. V was pared by 5 bases and J by 3 bases, with 6 bases of the junction left unmatched. The CDR3 loop is CASSPLGQGYEQYF. CDR3 nucleotides: TGTGCCAGCAGCCCCCTCGGACAGGGCTACGAGCAGTACTTC.

The chain carries TRBV7-9 and TRBJ1-2, with D perhaps TRBD1 (5 bases). The CDR3 spans 15 residues. Deletions cut 1 base from V and 2 bases from J, with 11 bases between. The germline V gene has CDR1 SEHNR and CDR2 FQNEAQ (reference sequence). The CDR3: CASSLGGRSNYGYTF. The CDR3 DNA reads TGTGCCAGCAGCTTAGGGGGCAGATCCAACTATGGCTACACCTTC.

J is TRBJ1-1 and V is TRBV14; 9 positions match TRBD1. The CDR3 totals 14 residues. From germline, CDR1 is SGHDN and CDR2 FVKESK. V shed 3 bases and J 5 bases; nucleotides not matched to a gene: 4. DNA for the CDR3: TGTGCCAGCAGCCAGATACAGGGGGCAACTGAAGCTTTCTTT. Its translation: CASSQIQGATEAFF.

CDR3 coding DNA: TGTGCCAGCAGCTTAGCGCGGGTAGCTAGCGGAAGGTACCAAGAGACCCAGTACTTC. Protein product: CASSLARVASGRYQETQYF. The V gene is TRBV7-8, the J gene TRBJ2-5, with 7 bases lining up with TRBD2. Trimming removed 0 bases from V and 0 bases from J; junction bases left unmatched: 13. The CDR3 length is 19 residues. Germline loops: CDR1 SGHVS, CDR2 FQNEAQ.

This chain links TRBV5-4 with TRBJ2-2; TRBD2 agrees at 11 bases. The CDR3 is made up of 17 amino acids. The germline V gene encodes CDR1 SGHNT and CDR2 YYREEE (reference sequence). V shed 4 bases and J 3 bases; nucleotides not matched to a gene: 8. The CDR3 spells CASSPRGSGGDTGELFF. DNA for the CDR3: TGTGCCAGCAGCCCGCGAGGTAGCGGGGGGGACACCGGGGAGCTGTTTTTT.

The chain has TRBV19 and TRBJ2-7, with D perhaps matching TRBD1 or TRBD2 (5 bases each). CDR3 size: 14 residues. Per germline, CDR1 LNHDA and CDR2 SQIVND (reference sequence). The V and J ends lost 4 bases and 7 bases respectively, with 17 bases between them. The DNA for the CDR3 is TGTGCCAGTAGTACCCGGGACCACCTGGCTGAGCAGTACTTC. Protein product: CASSTRDHLAEQYF. The full variable domain, rest sourced from reference TRBV19 and TRBJ2-7, is DGGITQSPKYLFRKEGQNVTLSCEQNLNHDAMYWYRQDPGQGLRLIYYSQIVNDFQKGDIAEGYSVSREKKESFPLTVTSAQKNPTAFYLCASSTRDHLAEQYFGPGTRLTVT.

V usage is TRBV6-6 and J usage is TRBJ1-2, with 8 bases aligning to TRBD1. With V trimmed by 2 bases and J by 7 bases, 6 bases remained unmatched. CDR3 length: 14 amino acids. CDR1 and CDR2 (germline): MNHNY, SVGAGI (reference sequence). CDR3: CASSYGQGAGGYTF. As DNA, the CDR3 is TGTGCCAGCAGTTACGGGCAGGGGGCGGGTGGCTACACCTTC.

The CDR3 DNA reads TGTGCCAGCATCCCCTTTGGGACTAGCGGCTACGAGCAGTACTTC. As protein: CASIPFGTSGYEQYF. The rearrangement joins TRBV2 to TRBJ2-7, with TRBD2 matching over 11 bases. CDR1 SNHLY and CDR2 FYNNEI come from the germline V gene. The CDR3 length is 15 residues. Unmatched junction bases numbered 8, after V lost 7 bases and J lost 3 bases.

This chain uses TRBV20-1 with TRBJ2-1, with D hard to call. This CDR3 comprises 10 residues. Trimming removed 3 bases from V and 5 bases from J, with 2 bases in between. CDR1 is DFQATT, CDR2 SNEGSKA, per germline (reference sequence). CDR3 sequence: CSASDNEQFF. The CDR3 DNA sequence: TGCAGTGCTAGCGACAATGAGCAGTTCTTC.